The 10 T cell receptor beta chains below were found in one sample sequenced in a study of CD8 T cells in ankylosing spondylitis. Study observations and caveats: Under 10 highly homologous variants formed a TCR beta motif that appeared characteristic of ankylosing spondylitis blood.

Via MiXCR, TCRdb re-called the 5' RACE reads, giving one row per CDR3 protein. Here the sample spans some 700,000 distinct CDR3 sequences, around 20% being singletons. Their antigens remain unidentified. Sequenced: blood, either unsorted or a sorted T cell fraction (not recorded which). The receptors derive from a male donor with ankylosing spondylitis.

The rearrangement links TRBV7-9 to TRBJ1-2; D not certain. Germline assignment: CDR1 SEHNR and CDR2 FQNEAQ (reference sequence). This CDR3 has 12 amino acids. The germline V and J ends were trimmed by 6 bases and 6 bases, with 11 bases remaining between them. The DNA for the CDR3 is TGTGCCAGCAGTGAGGGCACCCATGGCTACACCTTC. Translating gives CASSEGTHGYTF.

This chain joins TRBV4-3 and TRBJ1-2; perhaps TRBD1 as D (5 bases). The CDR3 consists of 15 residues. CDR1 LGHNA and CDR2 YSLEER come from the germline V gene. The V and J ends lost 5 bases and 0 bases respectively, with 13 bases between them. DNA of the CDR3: TGCGCCAGCAGCGGCGGGACGGGCTCTAACTATGGCTACACCTTC. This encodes CASSGGTGSNYGYTF.

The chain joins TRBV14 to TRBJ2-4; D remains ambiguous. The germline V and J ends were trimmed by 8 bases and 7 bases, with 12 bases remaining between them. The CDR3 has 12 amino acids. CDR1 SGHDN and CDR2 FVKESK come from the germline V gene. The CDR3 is CASAEYGNIQYF. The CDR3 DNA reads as TGTGCCAGCGCCGAATACGGGAACATTCAGTACTTC. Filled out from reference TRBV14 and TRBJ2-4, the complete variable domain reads EAGVTQFPSHSVIEKGQTVTLRCDPISGHDNLYWYRRVMGKEIKFLLHFVKESKQDESGMPNNRFLAERTGGTYSTLKVQPAELEDSGVYFCASAEYGNIQYFGAGTRLSVL.

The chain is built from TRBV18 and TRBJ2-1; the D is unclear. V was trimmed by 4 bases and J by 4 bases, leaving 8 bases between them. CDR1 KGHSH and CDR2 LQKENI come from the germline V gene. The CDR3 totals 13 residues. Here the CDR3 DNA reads TGTGCCAGCTCACGGACCGTTTACAATGAGCAGTTCTTC. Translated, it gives CASSRTVYNEQFF.

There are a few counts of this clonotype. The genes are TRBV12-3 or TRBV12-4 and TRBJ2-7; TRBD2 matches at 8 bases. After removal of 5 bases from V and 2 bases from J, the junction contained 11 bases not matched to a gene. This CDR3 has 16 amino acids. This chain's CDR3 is CASSPSGGRRAYEQYF. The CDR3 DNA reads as TGTGCCAGCAGTCCCTCGGGGGGGCGCAGGGCCTACGAGCAGTACTTC.

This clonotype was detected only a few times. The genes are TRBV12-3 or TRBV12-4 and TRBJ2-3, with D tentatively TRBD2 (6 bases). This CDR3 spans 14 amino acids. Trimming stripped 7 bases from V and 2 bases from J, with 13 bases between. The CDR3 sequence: CASTQRGSTDTQYF. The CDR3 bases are TGTGCCAGCACTCAACGGGGGTCCACAGATACGCAGTATTTT.

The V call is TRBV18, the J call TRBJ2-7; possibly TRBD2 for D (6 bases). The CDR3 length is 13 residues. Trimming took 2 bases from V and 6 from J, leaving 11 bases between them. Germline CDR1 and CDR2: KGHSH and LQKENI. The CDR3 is CASSPGGGPEQYF. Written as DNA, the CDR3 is TGTGCCAGCTCACCAGGGGGAGGCCCCGAGCAGTACTTC.

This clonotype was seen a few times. CDR3 nucleotide sequence: TGTGCCAGCAGGCGGATGGGCACTGAAGCTTTCTTT. This translates into CASRRMGTEAFF. V gene TRBV6-6 combines with J gene TRBJ1-1; D remains ambiguous. The CDR3 contains 12 residues. V was clipped by 6 bases and J by 4 bases, with 9 bases between them. Germline V gene sequence: CDR1 MNHNY, CDR2 SVGAGI (reference sequence).

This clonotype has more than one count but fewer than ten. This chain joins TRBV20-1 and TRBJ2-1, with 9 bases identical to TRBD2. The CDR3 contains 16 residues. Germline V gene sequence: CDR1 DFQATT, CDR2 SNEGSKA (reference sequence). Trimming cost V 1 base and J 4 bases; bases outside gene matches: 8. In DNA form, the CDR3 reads TGCAGTGCTAGAGCGTTAGCGGGAGTTCTGTACAATGAGCAGTTCTTC. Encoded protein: CSARALAGVLYNEQFF.

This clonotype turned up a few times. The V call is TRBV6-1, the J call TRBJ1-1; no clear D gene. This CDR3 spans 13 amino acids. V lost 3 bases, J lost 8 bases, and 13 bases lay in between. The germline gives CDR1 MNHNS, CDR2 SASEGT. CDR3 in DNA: TGTGCCAGCAGTGACCTGGACTCCACCGAAGCTTTCTTT. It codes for CASSDLDSTEAFF.